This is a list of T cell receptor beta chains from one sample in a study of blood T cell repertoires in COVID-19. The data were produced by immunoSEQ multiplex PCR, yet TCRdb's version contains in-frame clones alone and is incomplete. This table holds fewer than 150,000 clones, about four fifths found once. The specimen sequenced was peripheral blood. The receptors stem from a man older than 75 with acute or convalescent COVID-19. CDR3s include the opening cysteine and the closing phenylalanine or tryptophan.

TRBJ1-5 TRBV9 CASSASGQGWQPQHF
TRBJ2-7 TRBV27 CASSLFYTQGPVYEQYF
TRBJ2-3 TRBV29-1 CSVGPETQYF
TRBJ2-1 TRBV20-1 CSASVGLAGGQFF
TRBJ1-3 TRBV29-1 CSVATGTGAGNTIYF
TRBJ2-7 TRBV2 CASGLSYEQYF
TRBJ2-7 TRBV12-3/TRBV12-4 CASSLGGWEQYF
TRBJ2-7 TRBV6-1 CASSDRAGGYEQYF
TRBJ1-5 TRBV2 CASTSTGNNQPQHF
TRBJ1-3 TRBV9 CASTSSERPGNTIYF
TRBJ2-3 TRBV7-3 CASSQRGGTDTQYF
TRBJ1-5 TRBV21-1 CASSKKGQGVKPQHF
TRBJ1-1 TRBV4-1 CASSPDRANTEAFF
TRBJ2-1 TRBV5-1 CASSLGTGLNNEQFF
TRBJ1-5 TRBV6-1 CASSDLWTGSSNQPQHF